These T cell receptor beta chains were read from a single sample in a study of post-analysis software for immune sequencing data. From the PCR reads, TCRdb called clonotypes with MiXCR, one entry per CDR3 protein. Of about 200,000 distinct CDR3 sequences listed, approximately 30% are singletons. What was sequenced was blood. All receptors come from a girl under 18 with multiple sclerosis. Each CDR3 is given with its conserved first and last residue. A D gene is named only where the DNA matches it firmly. Clone size, where shown, is once, few, many, or a class for clones that have expanded.

j_call clone_size v_call d_call cdr3_aa cdr3_nt
TRBJ1-2 many TRBV6-1 . CATQTRSGDYGYTF TGTGCCACCCAGACACGGAGCGGAGACTATGGCTACACCTTC
TRBJ1-5 many TRBV7-2 . CASSLESGTTFSNQPQHF TGTGCCAGCAGCTTAGAGTCCGGGACAACTTTTAGCAATCAGCCCCAGCATTTT
TRBJ2-7 many TRBV12-3/TRBV12-4 TRBD2 CASSSGTSGGNHEQYF TGTGCCAGCAGCTCCGGGACTAGCGGGGGGAACCACGAGCAGTACTTC
TRBJ2-3 many TRBV29-1 TRBD2 CSVSLAELDTQYF TGCAGCGTCTCCCTAGCGGAGTTAGATACGCAGTATTTT
TRBJ2-3 many TRBV4-1 TRBD1 CASSHPGQGTDTQYF TGCGCCAGCAGCCACCCGGGACAGGGAACAGATACGCAGTATTTT
TRBJ2-3 . TRBV12-3/TRBV12-4 . CASSLSGSDTQYF TGTGCCAGCAGTTTGTCAGGGTCAGATACGCAGTATTTT
TRBJ1-1 many TRBV7-2 . CASSPRRGNTEAFF TGTGCCAGCAGCCCCAGAAGAGGTAACACTGAAGCTTTCTTT
TRBJ2-1 . TRBV18 TRBD2 CASSLPAGRVSYNEQFF TGTGCCAGCTCACTACCAGCGGGGAGGGTCTCCTACAATGAGCAGTTCTTC
TRBJ2-3 few TRBV4-1 . CASSLLQGGGLTDTQYF TGCGCCAGCAGCCTTCTCCAAGGGGGGGGGCTCACAGATACGCAGTATTTT
TRBJ1-5 many TRBV12-3/TRBV12-4 TRBD1 CASSSPDRVNQPQHF TGTGCCAGCAGTTCCCCCGACAGGGTAAATCAGCCCCAGCATTTT
TRBJ1-3 . TRBV10-3 . CAISDRVKGLEGNTIYF TGTGCCATCAGTGACAGGGTAAAAGGGCTCGAAGGAAACACCATATATTTT
TRBJ2-5 few TRBV15 . CATSRDLGGQETQYF TGTGCCACCAGCAGAGATTTGGGGGGGCAGGAGACCCAGTACTTC
TRBJ1-1 many TRBV29-1 . CSVEARQGYEAFF TGCAGCGTTGAAGCGCGGCAGGGGTATGAAGCTTTCTTT
TRBJ2-1 many TRBV6-1 TRBD2 CASGAGGPLRVDNEQFF TGTGCCAGCGGGGCGGGAGGGCCTCTAAGGGTTGACAATGAGCAGTTCTTC
TRBJ2-5 many TRBV12-3/TRBV12-4 TRBD1 CASSNTGGQETQYF TGTGCCAGCAGTAACACAGGGGGTCAAGAGACCCAGTACTTC
TRBJ2-3 many TRBV28 TRBD2 CASSYAGDFRTDTQYF TGTGCCAGCAGTTACGCGGGAGATTTTCGCACAGATACGCAGTATTTT
TRBJ2-3 . TRBV5-1 TRBD1 CASSPGTGSTDTQYF TGCGCCAGCAGCCCGGGGACAGGAAGCACAGATACGCAGTATTTT
TRBJ1-5 few TRBV10-3 . CAISDLTVSNQPQHF TGTGCCATCAGTGATCTCACCGTGAGTAATCAGCCCCAGCATTTT
TRBJ2-5 . TRBV5-4 . CASSLYGGTDQETQYF TGTGCCAGCAGCTTGTATGGAGGAACTGACCAAGAGACCCAGTACTTC
TRBJ2-6 few TRBV21-1 . CASSSGRGTGANVLTF TGTGCCAGCAGCTCAGGGAGGGGTACTGGGGCCAACGTCCTGACTTTC
TRBJ2-7 . TRBV11-2 TRBD1 CASSPGTAIPYEQYF TGTGCCAGCAGCCCCGGGACAGCGATACCTTACGAGCAGTACTTC
TRBJ2-5 . TRBV14 . CASSQGETGKRWNEQYF TGTGCCAGCAGCCAAGGCGAAACGGGCAAGAGGTGGAATGAGCAGTACTTC
TRBJ2-7 medium-sized TRBV29-1 TRBD1 CSVWGTGFSYEQYF TGCAGCGTATGGGGGACAGGGTTCTCCTACGAGCAGTACTTC
TRBJ2-5 few TRBV3-1 . CASSPTAPRETQYF TGTGCCAGCAGCCCCACAGCCCCCCGAGAGACCCAGTACTTC
TRBJ2-7 many TRBV28 TRBD2 CASSETSGDEQYF TGTGCCAGCAGTGAGACTAGCGGGGACGAGCAGTACTTC
TRBJ2-3 many TRBV4-2 . CATAKTSEMADTQYF TGTGCCACCGCAAAGACTAGTGAGATGGCAGATACGCAGTATTTT
TRBJ2-5 once TRBV12-3/TRBV12-4 TRBD1 CASSLYGQGEETQYF TGTGCCAGCAGTTTGTACGGACAGGGGGAAGAGACCCAGTACTTC
TRBJ2-4 . TRBV28 TRBD2 CASRLREGEQYF TGTGCCAGCAGGTTACGGGAGGGAGAGCAGTACTTC
TRBJ2-1 many TRBV29-1 . CSVLGDEQFF TGCAGCGTCCTAGGCGATGAGCAGTTCTTC
TRBJ2-7 . TRBV6-4 TRBD2 CASSEVSGGAYEQYF TGTGCCAGCAGTGAAGTGAGCGGGGGGGCCTACGAGCAGTACTTC
TRBJ2-6 few TRBV25-1 . CASSVTGANVLTF TGTGCCAGCAGTGTAACTGGGGCCAACGTCCTGACTTTC
TRBJ2-1 many TRBV5-1 . CASSLAGAPRSYNEQFF TGCGCCAGCAGCTTGGCCGGGGCGCCTCGCTCCTACAATGAGCAGTTCTTC
TRBJ2-7 . TRBV30 . CAWSWSVAREQYF TGTGCCTGGAGCTGGTCGGTGGCCCGCGAGCAGTACTTC
TRBJ1-1 few TRBV29-1 TRBD1 CSVTGQTTEAFF TGCAGCGTCACGGGACAGACCACTGAAGCTTTCTTT
TRBJ2-7 few TRBV20-1 TRBD2 CSASRAGYEPYEQYF TGCAGTGCTAGTCGAGCGGGATACGAGCCCTACGAGCAGTACTTC
TRBJ2-1 many TRBV29-1 TRBD1 CSVYRTGYNEQFF TGCAGCGTCTATAGGACAGGATACAATGAGCAGTTCTTC
TRBJ1-6 few TRBV5-1 . CASSLGQYTSNSPLHF TGCGCCAGCAGCTTGGGCCAGTACACATCGAATTCACCCCTCCACTTT
TRBJ1-6 few TRBV5-1 . CASSPREDNSPLHF TGCGCCAGCAGCCCTAGGGAGGATAATTCACCCCTCCACTTT
TRBJ2-5 . TRBV6-6 TRBD2 CASKLAGGLLETQYF TGTGCCAGCAAACTAGCGGGGGGGCTTCTGGAGACCCAGTACTTC
TRBJ2-5 many TRBV10-1 . CASSEGLPETQYF TGCGCCAGCAGTGAGGGACTGCCAGAGACCCAGTACTTC
TRBJ1-6 many TRBV5-5 . CASSLEAAPNSPLHF TGTGCCAGCAGCTTGGAAGCAGCCCCCAATTCACCCCTCCACTTT
TRBJ1-1 . TRBV12-3/TRBV12-4 TRBD1 CASRHPDRDYTEAFF TGTGCCAGCCGCCACCCGGACAGGGACTACACTGAAGCTTTCTTT
TRBJ1-1 . TRBV5-1 . CASSLGIGRNTEAFF TGCGCCAGCAGCTTGGGGATAGGGAGGAACACTGAAGCTTTCTTT
TRBJ2-5 once TRBV4-1 TRBD2 CAGSPFSGDSRTQYF TGCGCCGGCAGCCCGTTTAGCGGGGACTCTAGGACCCAGTACTTC
TRBJ2-3 many TRBV20-1 . CSASEGGATDTQYF TGCAGTGCTTCAGAGGGGGGGGCCACAGATACGCAGTATTTT
TRBJ2-1 many TRBV7-2 . CASSLEAGSSSYNEQFF TGTGCCAGCAGCTTAGAAGCGGGCTCGAGCTCCTACAATGAGCAGTTCTTC
TRBJ1-5 . TRBV6-1 TRBD1 CASRDRQGRAPQHF TGTGCCAGCAGGGATAGACAGGGACGGGCGCCCCAGCATTTT
TRBJ2-5 . TRBV29-1 . CSLNSQETQYF TGCAGCCTTAACAGCCAAGAGACCCAGTACTTC
TRBJ2-3 . TRBV6-1 . CASSEEPTPGTDTQYF TGTGCCAGCAGTGAAGAGCCCACCCCTGGGACAGATACGCAGTATTTT
TRBJ1-1 . TRBV29-1 . CSVRGGMNTEAFF TGCAGCGTTCGTGGGGGAATGAACACTGAAGCTTTCTTT
TRBJ1-2 many TRBV7-2 TRBD1 CASSAGGTGGNYGYTF TGTGCCAGCAGCGCAGGGGGCACAGGCGGAAACTATGGCTACACCTTC
TRBJ2-7 many TRBV28 TRBD2 CASSFTTSGETYEQYF TGTGCCAGCAGTTTCACTACTAGCGGGGAAACCTACGAGCAGTACTTC
TRBJ1-2 few TRBV20-1 . CSARVGPSNYGYTF TGCAGTGCTAGAGTGGGGCCTTCAAACTATGGCTACACCTTC
TRBJ2-7 . TRBV5-1 TRBD2 CASSPGLAGGPLGSYEQYF TGCGCCAGCAGCCCGGGACTAGCGGGAGGGCCTTTGGGCTCCTACGAGCAGTACTTC
TRBJ1-4 . TRBV28 . CASGSPLEKLFF TGTGCCAGCGGTTCCCCCTTAGAAAAACTGTTTTTT
TRBJ1-5 few TRBV28 . CASSGYQPQHF TGTGCCAGCAGTGGGTATCAGCCCCAGCATTTT
TRBJ2-5 many TRBV12-3/TRBV12-4 TRBD1 CASSSVDRLGETQYF TGTGCCAGCAGCTCCGTGGACAGGCTGGGGGAGACCCAGTACTTC
TRBJ2-2 . TRBV2 . CASTLNSPANTGELFF TGTGCCAGTACCTTAAACAGTCCGGCGAACACCGGGGAGCTGTTTTTT
TRBJ1-1 . TRBV5-6 . CASSPIPAQKGTEAFF TGTGCCAGCAGCCCGATCCCAGCCCAGAAGGGCACTGAAGCTTTCTTT